This T cell receptor (beta chain) derives from a study of control samples from healthy donors and cancer patients. This clone appeared a single time. The CDR3 has 18 residues. Germline CDR1 SGHRS, CDR2 YFSETQ. After removal of 3 bases from V and 4 bases from J, the junction contained 13 bases not matched to a gene. Produced via immunoSEQ multiplex PCR; TCRdb's table is partial and in-frame only. Among 100,000 to 150,000 clones, 80% to 95% were seen once, and the ten largest hold less than 6%. V is TRBV5-1 and J is TRBJ1-1; 12 bases align to TRBD1. The sequence derives from a young man in good health. Material for sequencing was blood. The CDR3 spells CASSSPGTGGVGSTEAFF. The CDR3, as DNA: TGCGCCAGCAGCTCCCCCGGGACAGGGGGCGTCGGTAGCACTGAAGCTTTCTTT.